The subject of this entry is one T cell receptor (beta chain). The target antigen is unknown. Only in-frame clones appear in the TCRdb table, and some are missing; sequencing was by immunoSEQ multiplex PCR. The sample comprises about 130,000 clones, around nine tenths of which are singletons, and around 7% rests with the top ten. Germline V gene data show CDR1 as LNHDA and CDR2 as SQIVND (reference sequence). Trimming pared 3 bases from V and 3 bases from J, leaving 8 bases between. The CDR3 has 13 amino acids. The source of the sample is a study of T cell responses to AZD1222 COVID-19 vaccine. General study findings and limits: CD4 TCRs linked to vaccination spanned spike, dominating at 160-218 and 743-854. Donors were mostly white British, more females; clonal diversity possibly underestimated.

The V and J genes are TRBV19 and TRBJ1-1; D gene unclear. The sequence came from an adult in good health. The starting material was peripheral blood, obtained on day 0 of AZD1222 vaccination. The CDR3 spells CASSINRDTEAFF. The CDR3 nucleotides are TGTGCCAGTAGTATTAATAGGGACACTGAAGCTTTCTTT.